These 21 T cell receptor beta chains came from one sample sequenced in a study of T cells in Graves' hyperthyroidism and ophthalmopathy. RNA transcripts yielded amplified TCR beta CDR3 regions. TCR CDR3 underwent first-round RT-PCR with the HTBI primer set. Via MiXCR, TCRdb re-called the multiplex PCR reads, giving one row per CDR3 protein. The sample holds nearly 750,000 distinct CDR3 sequences, about 35% seen once. The sequenced sample consisted of blood. The source of these receptors is a woman aged 40 to 50 with Graves' hyperthyroidism.

About this clonotype itself: It is likely a read error, because the conserved phenylalanine at the end of the CDR3 is missing. It is unclear where the CDR3 begins or ends on the DNA, so no DNA is shown, and the CDR3 is as TCRdb lists it. The rearrangement uses TRBV10-3 and TRBJ1-1; the table's D call of TRBD1 was not tested on the DNA. The CDR3 has 8 amino acids, counting both end residues. CDR1 is ENHRY and CDR2 is SYGVKD in the germline V gene. CDR3 amino acids: CAISEEDR.

This clonotype was detected ten times or more. This sequence joins TRBV5-8 and TRBJ1-2, with a weak D call TRBD1 (5 bases). Germline V gives CDR1 SGHTS, CDR2 YDEGEE. The germline V and J ends were trimmed by 5 bases and 4 bases, with 9 bases remaining between them. The CDR3 totals 12 residues. The CDR3 region has the DNA TGTGCCAGCAGAGGGGATGGCTATGGCTACACCTTC. Translation: CASRGDGYGYTF.

This clonotype was detected many times. This rearrangement joins TRBV7-2 to TRBJ2-5; the match to TRBD2 covers 13 bases. The CDR3 covers 16 residues. V was clipped by 4 bases and J by 5 bases; unmatched bases: 7. CDR1 and CDR2 from the germline V gene are SGHTA and FQGNSA. The CDR3 region is CASSSGLAGVRETQYF. CDR3 coding DNA: TGTGCCAGCAGCTCAGGACTAGCGGGGGTTCGCGAGACCCAGTACTTC.

This sequence joins TRBV9 and TRBJ2-2; D not resolved. From germline, CDR1 is SGDLS and CDR2 YYNGEE. The length of the CDR3 is 16 residues. V gave up 0 bases and J gave up 1 base, with 10 bases separating them. CDR3 in DNA: TGTGCCAGCAGCGTAGTTCCCTGGGGGAACACCGGGGAGCTGTTTTTT. Protein sequence: CASSVVPWGNTGELFF.

The table lists this clonotype with a few counts. The chain has TRBV10-3 and TRBJ2-7; possibly TRBD2 for D (5 bases). The CDR3 contains 12 residues. Per the germline V gene, CDR1 is ENHRY and CDR2 is SYGVKD. V shed 10 bases and J shed 9 bases, with 19 bases lying between them. The CDR3 here is CASSLSGLGQYF. Here the CDR3 DNA reads TGTGCCAGCAGCCTCAGCGGTTTGGGGCAGTACTTC.

This clonotype was counted a few times. The rearrangement links TRBV10-3 to TRBJ2-6; 7 nucleotides align to TRBD2. The CDR3 contains 15 residues. The V gene's germline CDR1 is ENHRY and CDR2 SYGVKD. J gave up 2 bases and V 10 bases, and 8 bases lay outside the gene matches. Here the CDR3 reads CASLRGGAGANVLTF. CDR3 DNA: TGTGCCAGCCTCCGGGGAGGGGCTGGGGCCAACGTCCTGACTTTC.

This chain links TRBV7-9 with TRBJ2-2; TRBD1 aligns across 8 bases. The CDR3 is made up of 17 amino acids. The ends lost 2 bases at V and 3 bases at J; junction bases unmatched: 8. Germline V gene data show CDR1 as SEHNR and CDR2 as FQNEAQ (reference sequence). The CDR3 region is CASSLRTGYGYTGELFF. The CDR3, as DNA: TGTGCCAGCAGCTTACGGACAGGGTATGGCTACACCGGGGAGCTGTTTTTT.

The chain links TRBV19 to TRBJ1-2; 9 positions agree with TRBD1. The CDR3 is made up of 14 amino acids. Germline V gene data show CDR1 as LNHDA and CDR2 as SQIVND (reference sequence). After removal of 2 bases from V and 4 bases from J, the junction contained 2 bases not matched to a gene. CDR3 in DNA: TGTGCCAGTAGTATACTGGGACAGGGCTATGGCTACACCTTC. Residues: CASSILGQGYGYTF.

This clonotype has ten or more counts. The J gene is TRBJ1-4, the V gene TRBV11-2; TRBD1 matches at 10 bases. With 2 bases clipped from V and 5 bases from J, the junction kept 2 bases outside the gene matches. Germline values: CDR1 SGHAT, CDR2 FQNNGV. This CDR3 comprises 15 residues. The CDR3 nucleotides read TGTGCCAGCAGCTTACCGGGACAGGGGAATGAAAAACTGTTTTTT. Its protein product is CASSLPGQGNEKLFF.

As to this clonotype: This could be a read error, since a much larger clone is one nucleotide away. The chain joins TRBV20-1 to TRBJ1-3; D is possibly TRBD1 (6 bases). Germline CDR1 and CDR2: DFQATT and SNEGSKA (reference sequence). The CDR3 extends over 12 amino acids. The V gene lost 2 bases and the J gene lost 4 bases, with 6 bases spanning the gap. CDR3 protein: CSARQGGNTIYF. CDR3 DNA sequence: TGCAGTGCTAGACAGGGGGGAAACACCATATATTTT.

This clonotype was found many times. The chain employs TRBV7-9 and TRBJ1-1; D might be TRBD1 (6 bases). This CDR3 region has 14 residues. Germline CDR1 is SEHNR and CDR2 is FQNEAQ (reference sequence). V was trimmed by 3 bases and J by 14 bases, leaving 22 bases between them. The CDR3 DNA is TGTGCCAGCAGCTTGGATTTGGGACACCCAGATGGCTTCTTT. Translated, it gives CASSLDLGHPDGFF.

This clonotype was seen repeatedly, ten times or more. The V gene is TRBV20-1, the J gene TRBJ1-2, with 8 bases lining up with TRBD1. J lost 8 bases, V lost 4 bases, and 9 bases had no gene match. The germline V gene has CDR1 DFQATT and CDR2 SNEGSKA (reference sequence). This CDR3 contains 13 residues. The CDR3 DNA is TGCAGTGCTACCGACAGGGGTCCCCGCGGCTACACCTTC. Encoded protein: CSATDRGPRGYTF.

The rearrangement joins TRBV5-1 to TRBJ2-2, with TRBD1 as a possible D gene (6 bases). CDR3 length: 18 residues. V lost 0 bases and J 1 base, leaving 16 bases between the germline ends. Germline loops: CDR1 SGHRS, CDR2 YFSETQ. The CDR3 nucleotides read TGCGCCAGCAGCTTGGCCCCCCCCCGGACAGTGAACACCGGGGAGCTGTTTTTT. Its translation is CASSLAPPRTVNTGELFF.

The chain is built from TRBV5-1 and TRBJ2-2; D gene ambiguous. V gave up 6 bases and J gave up 0 bases, with 9 bases separating them. Germline V gene lookup returns CDR1 SGHRS and CDR2 YFSETQ. This CDR3 contains 14 residues. This chain's CDR3 is CASTRRTNTGELFF. The CDR3 coding sequence is TGCGCCAGCACCCGACGGACGAACACCGGGGAGCTGTTTTTT. The full variable domain, completed using reference TRBV5-1 and TRBJ2-2, is KAGVTQTPRYLIKTRGQQVTLSCSPISGHRSVSWYQQTPGQGLQFLFEYFSETQRNKGNFPGRFSGRQFSNSRSEMNVSTLELGDSALYLCASTRRTNTGELFFGEGSRLTVL.

This clonotype came up many times. This chain links TRBV19 with TRBJ1-5, with unresolved D. Per the germline V gene, CDR1 is LNHDA and CDR2 is SQIVND (reference sequence). V dropped 1 base and J dropped 2 bases, with 12 bases sitting between them. CDR3 length equals 16 residues. The CDR3 protein is CASSIAEGRGNQPQHF. The CDR3 nucleotides are TGTGCCAGTAGTATAGCAGAGGGAAGGGGCAATCAGCCCCAGCATTTT.

The V gene is TRBV9, the J gene TRBJ1-1; no reliable D call. V gave up 0 bases and J gave up 6 bases, with 12 bases separating them. The CDR3 length is 14 residues. Germline lookup yields CDR1 SGDLS and CDR2 YYNGEE. CDR3 nucleotides: TGTGCCAGCAGCGTAGCTCCCGGGAGCCCTGAAGCTTTCTTT. As protein: CASSVAPGSPEAFF.

The chain combines TRBV29-1 with TRBJ1-2; TRBD1 aligns across 7 bases. Germline trimming cut 6 bases from V and 3 bases from J; bases unmatched to any gene: 7. This CDR3 region has 13 residues. Germline V gene sequence: CDR1 SQVTM, CDR2 ANQGSEA. CDR3 sequence: CSVETGADYGYTF. For the CDR3, the DNA is TGCAGCGTCGAAACAGGGGCGGACTATGGCTACACCTTC.

A word on this clonotype: With a much larger clone just one base away, this may be a read error. The chain carries TRBV10-3 and TRBJ1-1, with D possibly TRBD1 on 6 matching bases. CDR3 length: 14 amino acids. Trimming cost V 6 bases and J 1 base, with 12 bases left between them. Germline V CDR1 and CDR2: ENHRY, SYGVKD. This CDR3 reads CAISYIGGNTEAFF. The CDR3 coding sequence is TGTGCCATCAGCTACATAGGGGGGAACACTGAAGCTTTCTTT.

A remark on this clonotype: This CDR3 is missing its conserved last phenylalanine or tryptophan, likely due to a read error. V usage is TRBV29-1 and J usage is TRBJ1-1, with a tentative D call TRBD1 (5 bases). The CDR3 contains 11 residues. Germline V gene lookup returns CDR1 SQVTM and CDR2 ANQGSEA. Trimming stripped 7 bases from V and 3 bases from J, with 9 bases between. CDR3 DNA sequence: TGCAGCGGCCGACAGTACACTGAAGCTTTCCTT. It specifies CSGRQYTEAFL.

This clonotype appeared a few times. Relative to the germline gene, one junction end is altered; a read error may explain this. CDR3 coding DNA: TGTGCCAGCAGTTTAGAACAGGGGGCAATCCCCTACGAGCAGTACTTC. The encoded protein is CASSLEQGAIPYEQYF. V gene TRBV7-9 combines with J gene TRBJ2-7, with 9 bases lining up with TRBD1. Germline V lookup: CDR1 SEHNR, CDR2 FQNEAQ (reference sequence). This CDR3 is 16 amino acids long.

The rearrangement joins TRBV19 to TRBJ1-5; possible D gene TRBD1, 6 bases. The length of the CDR3 is 16 residues. Trimming removed 2 bases at V and 5 bases at J, with 16 bases between. The germline gives CDR1 LNHDA, CDR2 SQIVND (reference sequence). In DNA form, the CDR3 reads TGTGCCAGTAGTATATTTGGCAGGGGTGGGTATCAGCCCCAGCATTTT. Amino acids: CASSIFGRGGYQPQHF.